The table lists the clone carrying this TCR beta chain with a few counts. Its target is unknown. The sample originates from a study of OX40 agonist ivuxolimab in advanced cancers. Across the whole study: Treatment of patients was with ivuxolimab, an agonistic anti-OX40 (CD134) antibody. Checkpoint inhibitors had been given previously to 40% of patients.

Sequencing was performed with immunoSEQ multiplex PCR; in TCRdb, only in-frame clones are kept and a portion is missing. The data contain fewer than 85,000 clones, around 87% of them singletons. CDR3 length equals 14 residues. Trimming stripped 6 bases from V and 0 bases from J, with 11 bases between. CDR1 LNHDA and CDR2 SQIVND come from the germline V gene (reference sequence). Study observations and caveats: With doses of 0.1 to 3.0 mg/kg, CD4+ and CD8+ blood T cells had undergone clonal expansion by week 6.

Sequenced here: CD4+ or CD8+ T cells sorted from blood, sampled in a trial of the OX40 agonist ivuxolimab. V usage is TRBV19 and J usage is TRBJ1-1; unclear D gene. This sequence was found in an adult with an advanced solid tumor such as melanoma, head and neck, liver or kidney cancer. CDR3 nucleotides: TGTGCCAGTAGAGAGGGAGACATGAACACTGAAGCTTTCTTT. Amino acid sequence: CASREGDMNTEAFF.